The clone carrying this T cell receptor (beta chain) showed up just a few times. The antigen remains undetermined. These data come from a study of blood T cells in healthy people across ages. It was approximately 10 milliliters of peripheral blood that were drawn from each donor. Study-level results: Possibly, changes in expanded clonotypes were confounded because donor CMV status was unknown.

CDR3 size: 13 residues. Germline-derived CDR1 and CDR2 are SQVTM and ANQGSEA. V lost 2 bases and J lost 4, with 11 bases in between. For the second PCR, which ran for about 7 to 12 cycles, a sample-barcoded 5' primer and a J-beta primer mix were used. Each cDNA was tagged by a template-switch adaptor containing 12 random nucleotides. Every sample returned 3 million or more CDR3-containing paired-end reads. One entry per CDR3 protein results from TCRdb running MiXCR on the 5' RACE reads. The top ten hold approximately 17% of the sample, which has 1 million or so distinct CDR3 sequences, around 43% seen once.

The sequenced sample consisted of blood. V and J are TRBV29-1 and TRBJ1-2; D remains unclear. This sequence was found in a woman in her sixties or seventies in good health. The CDR3 loop is CSVEKPPPYGYTF. CDR3 DNA: TGCAGCGTTGAAAAGCCCCCTCCCTATGGCTACACCTTC.